These 32 T cell receptor beta chains originate from one sample sequenced in a study of CXCR3-negative and CXCR3-positive naive CD8 T cells. Libraries of TRB cDNA were made by 5' RACE and carried UMIs. TCRdb reprocessed the 5' RACE reads and reports one entry per CDR3 protein, with no DNA. In total, the table holds roughly 25,000 distinct CDR3 sequences. The sequencing sample was made of naive CXCR3- CD8+ T cells from blood. The subset: CD45RO-CCR7+CD27+CD95- naive CD8+ T cells lacking CXCR3 (TNR3-). Receptors were obtained from a human donor in good health. Some clones in this sample may be carry-over from other donors' samples.

The gene calls are TRBV7-9 and TRBJ2-1. In germline, CDR1 is SEHNR, CDR2 FQNEAQ (reference sequence). The CDR3 is 14 amino acids. The CDR3 reads CASSAVEAYNEKFF.

V usage is TRBV7-9 and J usage is TRBJ1-5; the TCRdb call, TRBD1, lacks DNA for checking. This CDR3 has 17 residues. Germline V gene lookup returns CDR1 SEHNR and CDR2 FQNEAQ (reference sequence). CDR3 sequence: CASSFARGQERNQPQHF. The full variable domain, its missing parts supplied by reference TRBV7-9 and TRBJ1-5, is DTGVSQNPRHKITKRGQNVTFRCDPISEHNRLYWYRQTLGQGPEFLTYFQNEAQLEKSRLLSDRFSAERPKGSFSTLEIQRTEQGDSAMYLCASSFARGQERNQPQHFGDGTRLSIL.

The chain links TRBV12-5 to TRBJ1-3; TCRdb's assignment of TRBD1 cannot be checked, as there is no DNA. This CDR3 spans 15 amino acids. Per the germline V gene, CDR1 is LGHNT and CDR2 is FRNRAP. Here the CDR3 reads CASGRGTDSGNTIYF.

J is TRBJ2-3 and V is TRBV5-5; the TCRdb D gene call, TRBD2, has no DNA to confirm it. This CDR3 is 15 amino acids long. Germline CDR1 is SGHKS and CDR2 is YYEKEE (reference sequence). The CDR3 protein is CASSRALAITDTQYF. The whole variable domain, filled in from reference TRBV5-5 and TRBJ2-3, reads DAGVTQSPTHLIKTRGQQVTLRCSPISGHKSVSWYQQVLGQGPQFIFQYYEKEERGRGNFPDRFSARQFPNYSSELNVNALLLGDSALYLCASSRALAITDTQYFGPGTRLTVL.

The chain carries TRBV29-1 and TRBJ2-7; as DNA is missing, the TRBD2 call by TCRdb cannot be tested. CDR1 and CDR2 (germline): SQVTM, ANQGSEA. CDR3 length: 16 amino acids. The CDR3 reads CSAFIWRGGKGYEQYF.

V and J are TRBV21-1 and TRBJ1-2; TCRdb selects TRBD1, and the lack of DNA leaves this call unchecked. TRBV21-1 is deemed a pseudogene. The CDR3 sequence is 13 residues long. CDR3 protein: CASSRDRYYGYTF.

This clonotype registers medium-sized by frequency. The chain joins TRBV29-1 to TRBJ2-7; the D call of TRBD2 rests on TCRdb alone, since no DNA is present to check it. This CDR3 is built from 13 residues. Germline values: CDR1 SQVTM, CDR2 ANQGSEA. This CDR3 reads CSVVEGSPYEQYF.

V and J are TRBV6-6 and TRBJ2-3; TCRdb indicates TRBD1, and absent DNA this call remains unverified. The CDR3 extends over 12 amino acids. The germline V gene has CDR1 MNHNY and CDR2 SVGAGI (reference sequence). CDR3: CASTTDRKTQYF.

CDR3 in amino acids: CASSLGGNGGYEQYF. V gene TRBV5-5 combines with J gene TRBJ2-7; as DNA is missing, the TRBD2 call by TCRdb cannot be tested. The CDR3 runs 15 residues. CDR1 is SGHKS and CDR2 is YYEKEE in the germline V gene (reference sequence).

This sequence joins TRBV28 and TRBJ2-3; TCRdb names TRBD2, which stays unverified in the absence of DNA. In germline, CDR1 is MDHEN, CDR2 SYDVKM. The CDR3 extends over 17 amino acids. CDR3 amino acids: CASSWGHSGSELDTQYF. Full variable domain (rest looked up from reference TRBV28 and TRBJ2-3): DVKVTQSSRYLVKRTGEKVFLECVQDMDHENMFWYRQDPGLGLRLIYFSYDVKMKEKGDIPEGYSVSREKKERFSLILESASTNQTSMYLCASSWGHSGSELDTQYFGPGTRLTVL.

The J gene is TRBJ2-6, the V gene TRBV2. The germline gives CDR1 SNHLY, CDR2 FYNNEI. There are 13 residues in the CDR3. CDR3 in amino acids: CASNRGGANVLTF. Combining the CDR3 with reference TRBV2 and TRBJ2-6 gives the whole variable domain EPEVTQTPSHQVTQMGQEVILRCVPISNHLYFYWYRQILGQKVEFLVSFYNNEISEKSEIFDDQFSVERPDGSNFTLKIRSTKLEDSAMYFCASNRGGANVLTFGAGSRLTVL.

This rearrangement joins TRBV29-1 to TRBJ2-7; the D gene TCRdb calls, TRBD2, cannot be checked with no DNA. Germline CDR1 and CDR2: SQVTM and ANQGSEA. This CDR3 is built from 12 residues. This CDR3 is CSATSKAYEQYF.

The chain uses TRBV5-1 and TRBJ2-2. The CDR3 spans 11 residues. Germline CDR1 is SGHRS and CDR2 is YFSETQ. The CDR3 here is CASSGNGELFF.

The chain links TRBV18 to TRBJ2-7; TCRdb's D call, TRBD1, is unchecked because there is no DNA. Germline-derived CDR1 and CDR2 are KGHSH and LQKENI. The CDR3 has 12 amino acids. CDR3 in amino acids: CASSLGGYEQYF.

The V gene is TRBV7-8, the J gene TRBJ2-2; TCRdb picks TRBD2, but there is no DNA to check that call. This CDR3 region has 16 residues. CDR1 is SGHVS, CDR2 FQNEAQ, per germline. The CDR3 here is CASSPTVGWDTGELFF.

The CDR3 loop reads CASSQDTGFGNEQYF. This rearrangement joins TRBV4-3 to TRBJ2-7; with no DNA, the TCRdb D assignment of TRBD1 cannot be verified. The CDR3 spans 15 residues. In germline, CDR1 is LGHNA, CDR2 YSLEER.

V gene TRBV7-9 combines with J gene TRBJ2-3. CDR3 size: 11 residues. Germline-derived CDR1 and CDR2 are SEHNR and FQNEAQ (reference sequence). This CDR3 reads CASTLTDTQYF.

The rearrangement joins TRBV19 to TRBJ2-1; there is no DNA to check the TCRdb D call of TRBD1. The germline V gene encodes CDR1 LNHDA and CDR2 SQIVND (reference sequence). The CDR3 sequence is 14 residues long. CDR3 region: CASSIGAEYNEQFF.

CDR3 region: CASSEGQGVNYGYTF. V and J are TRBV5-6 and TRBJ1-2; TCRdb's D call, TRBD1, is unchecked because there is no DNA. The V gene's germline CDR1 is SGHDT and CDR2 YYEEEE. The length of the CDR3 is 15 residues. Together with reference TRBV5-6 and TRBJ1-2, the CDR3 gives the full variable domain: DAGVTQSPTHLIKTRGQQVTLRCSPKSGHDTVSWYQQALGQGPQFIFQYYEEEERQRGNFPDRFSGHQFPNYSSELNVNALLLGDSALYLCASSEGQGVNYGYTFGSGTRLTVV.

The rearrangement joins TRBV7-6 to TRBJ2-7; the D gene TCRdb calls, TRBD2, cannot be checked with no DNA. CDR1 and CDR2 from the germline V gene are SGHVS and FNYEAQ. The CDR3 covers 17 residues. This CDR3 is CASLGVQGPKSIYEQYF.

The V and J genes are TRBV2 and TRBJ1-1; TCRdb's D gene call, TRBD1, goes unchecked for lack of DNA. This CDR3 is built from 15 residues. Looked up from germline, CDR1 is SNHLY and CDR2 is FYNNEI. The chain's CDR3 is CASSEDGGGNTEAFF.

The chain carries TRBV6-6 and TRBJ2-7; TCRdb selects TRBD2, and the lack of DNA leaves this call unchecked. This CDR3 comprises 14 residues. Germline values: CDR1 MNHNY, CDR2 SVGAGI (reference sequence). CDR3 sequence: CASSTSGGFYEQYF.

The CDR3 region is CASSLGGDEQYF. The chain joins TRBV7-2 to TRBJ2-7; the D gene TCRdb calls, TRBD1, cannot be checked with no DNA. This CDR3 region has 12 residues. CDR1 SGHTA and CDR2 FQGNSA come from the germline V gene.

This clonotype is medium-sized by frequency. This chain links TRBV12-5 with TRBJ2-7; there is no DNA to check the TCRdb D call of TRBD1. Germline V lookup: CDR1 LGHNT, CDR2 FRNRAP. This CDR3 has 16 residues. The CDR3 loop reads CASGFPAPGSDDEQYF.

This chain uses TRBV29-1 with TRBJ1-2; the TCRdb D gene call, TRBD1, has no DNA to confirm it. The germline gives CDR1 SQVTM, CDR2 ANQGSEA. The length of the CDR3 is 11 residues. CDR3 sequence reads: CSVPQGDGYTF.

The chain is built from TRBV29-1 and TRBJ2-7; TCRdb's D call of TRBD1 is untestable without DNA. Germline V lookup: CDR1 SQVTM, CDR2 ANQGSEA. This CDR3 spans 12 amino acids. The CDR3 is CSVVGTGGEQYF.

The J gene is TRBJ2-1, the V gene TRBV6-4; TCRdb calls TRBD1, which cannot be checked without DNA. The CDR3 runs 15 residues. Germline values: CDR1 MRHNA, CDR2 SNTAGT. This chain's CDR3 is CASSDVAGQDNEQFF.

This sequence joins TRBV6-6 and TRBJ2-3; with no DNA, the TCRdb D assignment of TRBD1 cannot be verified. The germline CDR1 and CDR2 sequences are MNHNY and SVGAGI (reference sequence). The CDR3 loop spans 22 amino acids. CDR3: CASSRRPMSHLPGTDSTDTQYF.

The V and J genes are TRBV7-2 and TRBJ1-1. Germline V gene lookup returns CDR1 SGHTA and CDR2 FQGNSA. The CDR3 sequence is 14 residues long. CDR3 amino acids: CASSLPELNTEAFF.

The chain joins TRBV9 to TRBJ1-5. The length of the CDR3 is 14 residues. Germline V gene lookup returns CDR1 SGDLS and CDR2 YYNGEE. This chain's CDR3 is CASSVGSQNQPQHF.

The CDR3: CSVVLAGGVDTQYF. V usage is TRBV29-1 and J usage is TRBJ2-3; lacking DNA, the TRBD2 call made by TCRdb goes unchecked. CDR1 and CDR2 (germline): SQVTM, ANQGSEA. This CDR3 comprises 14 residues.

This chain links TRBV4-3 with TRBJ1-1. The CDR3 runs 17 residues. CDR1 and CDR2 from the germline V gene are LGHNA and YSLEER. The CDR3 protein is CASSQDRDGPLNTEAFF.